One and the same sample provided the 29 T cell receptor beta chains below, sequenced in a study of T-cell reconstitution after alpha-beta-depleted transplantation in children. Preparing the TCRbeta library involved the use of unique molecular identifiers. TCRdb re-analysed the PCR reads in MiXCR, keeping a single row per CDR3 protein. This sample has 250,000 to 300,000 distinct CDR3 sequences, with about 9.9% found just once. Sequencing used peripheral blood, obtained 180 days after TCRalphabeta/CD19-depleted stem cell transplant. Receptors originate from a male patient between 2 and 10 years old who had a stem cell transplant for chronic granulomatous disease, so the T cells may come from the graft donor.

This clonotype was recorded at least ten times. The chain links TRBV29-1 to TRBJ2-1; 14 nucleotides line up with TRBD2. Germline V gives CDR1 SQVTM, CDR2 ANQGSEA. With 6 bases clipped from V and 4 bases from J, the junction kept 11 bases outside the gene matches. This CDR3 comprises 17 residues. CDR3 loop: CSVAGTSGSMRYNEQFF. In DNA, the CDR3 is TGCAGCGTCGCCGGGACTAGCGGGAGTATGAGATACAATGAGCAGTTCTTC.

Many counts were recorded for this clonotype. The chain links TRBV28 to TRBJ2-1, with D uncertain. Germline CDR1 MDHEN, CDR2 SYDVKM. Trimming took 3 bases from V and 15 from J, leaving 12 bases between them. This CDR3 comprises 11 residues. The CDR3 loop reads CASSFTGYRFF. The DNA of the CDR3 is TGTGCCAGCAGTTTTACTGGATATCGGTTCTTC.

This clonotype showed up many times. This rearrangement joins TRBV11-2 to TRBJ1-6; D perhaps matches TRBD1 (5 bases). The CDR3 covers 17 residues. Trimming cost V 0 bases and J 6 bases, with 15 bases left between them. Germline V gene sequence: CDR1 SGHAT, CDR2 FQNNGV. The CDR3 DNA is TGTGCCAGCAGCTTAGAATTGGGAGGGGTCGGTAATTCACCCCTCCACTTT. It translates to CASSLELGGVGNSPLHF.

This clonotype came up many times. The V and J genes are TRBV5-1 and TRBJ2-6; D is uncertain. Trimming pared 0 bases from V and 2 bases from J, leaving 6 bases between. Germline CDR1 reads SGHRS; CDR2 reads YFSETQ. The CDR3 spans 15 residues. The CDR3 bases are TGCGCCAGCAGCTTGGTAGGGACTGGGGCCAACGTCCTGACTTTC. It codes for CASSLVGTGANVLTF.

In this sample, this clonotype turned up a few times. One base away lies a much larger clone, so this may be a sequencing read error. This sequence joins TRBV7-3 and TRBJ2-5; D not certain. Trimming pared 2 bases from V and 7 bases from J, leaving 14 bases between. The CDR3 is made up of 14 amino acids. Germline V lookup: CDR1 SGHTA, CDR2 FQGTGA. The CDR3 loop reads CASSLVTDRSTQYF. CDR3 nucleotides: TGTGCCAGCAGCTTAGTTACAGACCGATCGACCCAGTACTTC.

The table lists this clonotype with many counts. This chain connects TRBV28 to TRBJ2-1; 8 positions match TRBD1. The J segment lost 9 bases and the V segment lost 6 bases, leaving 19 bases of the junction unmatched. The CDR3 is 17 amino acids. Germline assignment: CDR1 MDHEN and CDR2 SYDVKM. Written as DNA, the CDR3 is TGTGCCAGCAGCGCCCATGCCCGGACAGGGACATTGGGTGAGCAGTTCTTC. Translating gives CASSAHARTGTLGEQFF.

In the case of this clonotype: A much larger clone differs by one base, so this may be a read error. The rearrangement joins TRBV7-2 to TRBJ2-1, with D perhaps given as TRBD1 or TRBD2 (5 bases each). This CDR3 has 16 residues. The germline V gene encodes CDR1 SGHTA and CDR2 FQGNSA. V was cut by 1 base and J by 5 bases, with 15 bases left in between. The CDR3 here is CTSSLGAPVGHNEQFF. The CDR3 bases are TGTACCAGCAGCTTAGGGGCCCCGGTGGGACACAATGAGCAGTTCTTC.

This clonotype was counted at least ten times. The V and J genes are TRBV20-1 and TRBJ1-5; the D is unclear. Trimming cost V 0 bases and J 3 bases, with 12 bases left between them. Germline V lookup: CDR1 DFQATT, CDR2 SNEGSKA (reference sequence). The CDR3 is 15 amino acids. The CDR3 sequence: CSARDPRGYNQPQHF. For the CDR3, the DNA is TGCAGTGCTAGAGATCCCCGGGGATACAATCAGCCCCAGCATTTT.

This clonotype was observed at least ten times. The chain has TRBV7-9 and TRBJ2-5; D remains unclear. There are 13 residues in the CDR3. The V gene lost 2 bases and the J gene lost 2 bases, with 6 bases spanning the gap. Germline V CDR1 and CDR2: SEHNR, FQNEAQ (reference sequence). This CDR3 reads CASSLTLQETQYF. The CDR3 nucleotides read TGTGCCAGCAGCTTAACCCTGCAAGAGACCCAGTACTTC.

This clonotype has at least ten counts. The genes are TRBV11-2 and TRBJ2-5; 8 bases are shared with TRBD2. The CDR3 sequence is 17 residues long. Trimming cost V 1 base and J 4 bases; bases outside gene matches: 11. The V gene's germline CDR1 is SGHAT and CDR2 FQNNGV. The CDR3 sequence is CASSLGSTGGLRETQYF. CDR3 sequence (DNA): TGTGCCAGCAGCTTAGGGTCGACGGGGGGGCTACGAGAGACCCAGTACTTC. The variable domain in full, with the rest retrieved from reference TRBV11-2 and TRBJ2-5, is EAGVAQSPRYKIIEKRQSVAFWCNPISGHATLYWYQQILGQGPKLLIQFQNNGVVDDSQLPKDRFSAERLKGVDSTLKIQPAKLEDSAVYLCASSLGSTGGLRETQYFGPGTRLLVL.

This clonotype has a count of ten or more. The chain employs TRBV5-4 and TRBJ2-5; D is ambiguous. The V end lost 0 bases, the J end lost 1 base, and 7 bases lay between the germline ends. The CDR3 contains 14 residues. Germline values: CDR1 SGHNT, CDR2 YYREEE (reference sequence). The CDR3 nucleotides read TGTGCCAGCAGCTTGGGAGGCACCCAAGAGACCCAGTACTTC. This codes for CASSLGGTQETQYF. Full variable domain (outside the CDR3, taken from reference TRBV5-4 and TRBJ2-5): ETGVTQSPTHLIKTRGQQVTLRCSSQSGHNTVSWYQQALGQGPQFIFQYYREEENGRGNFPPRFSGLQFPNYSSELNVNALELDDSALYLCASSLGGTQETQYFGPGTRLLVL.

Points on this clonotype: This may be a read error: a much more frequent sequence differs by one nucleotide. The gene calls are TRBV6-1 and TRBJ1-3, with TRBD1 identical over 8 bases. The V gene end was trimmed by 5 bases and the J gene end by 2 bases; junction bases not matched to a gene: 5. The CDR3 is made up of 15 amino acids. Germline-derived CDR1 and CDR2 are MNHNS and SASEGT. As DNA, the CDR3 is TGTGCCAGCAGTCAGGACAGGGAGGCTGGAAACACCATATATTTT. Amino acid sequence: CASSQDREAGNTIYF.

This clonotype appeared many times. The chain's CDR3 is CSAPVHLAGSSYNEQFF. CDR3 in DNA: TGCAGCGCACCGGTTCACCTAGCGGGGAGCTCCTACAATGAGCAGTTCTTC. The chain recombines TRBV29-1 with TRBJ2-1; TRBD2 aligns across 9 bases. V was clipped by 7 bases and J by 0 bases; unmatched bases: 13. Germline CDR1 and CDR2: SQVTM and ANQGSEA. This CDR3 contains 17 residues.

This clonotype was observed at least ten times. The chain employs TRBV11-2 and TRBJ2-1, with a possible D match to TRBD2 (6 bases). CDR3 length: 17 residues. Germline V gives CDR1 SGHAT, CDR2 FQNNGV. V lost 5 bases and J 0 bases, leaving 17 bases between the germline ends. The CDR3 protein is CASSAQSSVRSYNEQFF. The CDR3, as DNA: TGTGCCAGCAGCGCACAATCTAGCGTCCGCTCCTACAATGAGCAGTTCTTC. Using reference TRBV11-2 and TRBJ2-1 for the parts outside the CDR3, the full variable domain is EAGVAQSPRYKIIEKRQSVAFWCNPISGHATLYWYQQILGQGPKLLIQFQNNGVVDDSQLPKDRFSAERLKGVDSTLKIQPAKLEDSAVYLCASSAQSSVRSYNEQFFGPGTRLTVL.

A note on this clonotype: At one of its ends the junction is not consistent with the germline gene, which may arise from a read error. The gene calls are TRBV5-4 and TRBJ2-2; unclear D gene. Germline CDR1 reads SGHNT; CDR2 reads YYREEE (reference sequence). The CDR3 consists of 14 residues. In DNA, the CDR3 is TGTGCCAACAGCTTACCGGAAAACGCCGGGGAGCTGTTTTTT. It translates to CANSLPENAGELFF. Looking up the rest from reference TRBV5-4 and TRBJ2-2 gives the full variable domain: ETGVTQSPTHLIKTRGQQVTLRCSSQSGHNTVSWYQQALGQGPQFIFQYYREEENGRGNFPPRFSGLQFPNYSSELNVNALELDDSALYLCANSLPENAGELFFGEGSRLTVL.

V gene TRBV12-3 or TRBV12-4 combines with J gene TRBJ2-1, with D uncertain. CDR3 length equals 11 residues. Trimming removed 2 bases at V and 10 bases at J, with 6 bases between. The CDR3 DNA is TGTGCCAGCAGTTTAATGGGGGAGCAGTTCTTC. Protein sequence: CASSLMGEQFF.

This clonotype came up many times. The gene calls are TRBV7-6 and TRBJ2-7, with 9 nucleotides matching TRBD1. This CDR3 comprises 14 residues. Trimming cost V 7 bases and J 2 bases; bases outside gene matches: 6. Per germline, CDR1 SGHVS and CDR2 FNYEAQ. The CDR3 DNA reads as TGTGCCAGCACCCCCGGGACAGGGACCTACGAGCAGTACTTC. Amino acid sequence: CASTPGTGTYEQYF. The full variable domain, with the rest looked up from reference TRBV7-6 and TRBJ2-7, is GAGVSQSPRYKVTKRGQDVALRCDPISGHVSLYWYRQALGQGPEFLTYFNYEAQQDKSGLPNDRFSAERPEGSISTLTIQRTEQRDSAMYRCASTPGTGTYEQYFGPGTRLTVT.

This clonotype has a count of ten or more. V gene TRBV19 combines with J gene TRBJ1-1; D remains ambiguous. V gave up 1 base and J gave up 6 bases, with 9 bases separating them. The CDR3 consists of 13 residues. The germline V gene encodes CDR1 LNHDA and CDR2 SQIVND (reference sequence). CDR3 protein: CASSIGGTAEAFF. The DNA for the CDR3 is TGTGCCAGTAGTATAGGGGGAACGGCTGAAGCTTTCTTT. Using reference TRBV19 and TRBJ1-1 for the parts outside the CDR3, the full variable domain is DGGITQSPKYLFRKEGQNVTLSCEQNLNHDAMYWYRQDPGQGLRLIYYSQIVNDFQKGDIAEGYSVSREKKESFPLTVTSAQKNPTAFYLCASSIGGTAEAFFGQGTRLTVV.

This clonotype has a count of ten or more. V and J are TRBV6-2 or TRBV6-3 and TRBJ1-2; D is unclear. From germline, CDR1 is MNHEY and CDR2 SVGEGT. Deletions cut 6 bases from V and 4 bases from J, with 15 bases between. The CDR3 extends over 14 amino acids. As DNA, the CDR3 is TGTGCCAGCAGATACCAACCGGTTCTCTATGGCTACACCTTC. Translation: CASRYQPVLYGYTF.

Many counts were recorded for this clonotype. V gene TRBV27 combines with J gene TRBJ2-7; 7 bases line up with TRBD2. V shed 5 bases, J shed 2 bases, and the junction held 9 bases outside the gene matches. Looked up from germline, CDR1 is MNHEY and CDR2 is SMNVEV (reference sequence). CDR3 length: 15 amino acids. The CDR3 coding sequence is TGTGCCAGCAGTCCAGCCGGGACTAAACCCTACGAGCAGTACTTC. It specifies CASSPAGTKPYEQYF.

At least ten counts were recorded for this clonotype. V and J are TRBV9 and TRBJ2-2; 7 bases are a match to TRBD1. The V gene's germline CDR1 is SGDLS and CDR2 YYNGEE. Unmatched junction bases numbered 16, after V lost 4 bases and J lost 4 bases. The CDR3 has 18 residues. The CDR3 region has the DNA TGTGCCAGCAGCACCGAGCTCCTGGGCACAGGGGCCACCGGGGAGCTGTTTTTT. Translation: CASSTELLGTGATGELFF.

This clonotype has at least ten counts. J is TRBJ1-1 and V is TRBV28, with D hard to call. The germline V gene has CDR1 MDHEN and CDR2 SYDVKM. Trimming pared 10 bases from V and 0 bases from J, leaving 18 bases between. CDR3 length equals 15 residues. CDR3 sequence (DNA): TGTGCCACTCCTTGCGGCACAGTGATGAACACTGAAGCTTTCTTT. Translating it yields CATPCGTVMNTEAFF.

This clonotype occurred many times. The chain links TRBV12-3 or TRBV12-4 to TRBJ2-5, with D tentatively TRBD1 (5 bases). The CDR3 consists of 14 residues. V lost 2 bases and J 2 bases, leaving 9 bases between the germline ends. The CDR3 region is CASSLYRNQETQYF. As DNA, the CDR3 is TGTGCCAGCAGTTTATACAGGAATCAAGAGACCCAGTACTTC.

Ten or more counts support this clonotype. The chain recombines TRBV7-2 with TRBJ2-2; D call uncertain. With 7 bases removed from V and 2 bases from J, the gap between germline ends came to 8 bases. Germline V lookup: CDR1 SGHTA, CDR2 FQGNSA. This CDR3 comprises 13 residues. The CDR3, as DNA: TGTGCCAGCAATGGCTTTAACACCGGGGAGCTGTTTTTT. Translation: CASNGFNTGELFF.

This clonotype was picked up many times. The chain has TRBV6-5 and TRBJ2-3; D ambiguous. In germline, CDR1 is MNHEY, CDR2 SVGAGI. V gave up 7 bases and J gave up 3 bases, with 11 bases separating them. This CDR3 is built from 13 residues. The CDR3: CASKFLGTDTQYF. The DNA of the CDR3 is TGTGCCAGCAAGTTCTTGGGGACAGATACGCAGTATTTT.

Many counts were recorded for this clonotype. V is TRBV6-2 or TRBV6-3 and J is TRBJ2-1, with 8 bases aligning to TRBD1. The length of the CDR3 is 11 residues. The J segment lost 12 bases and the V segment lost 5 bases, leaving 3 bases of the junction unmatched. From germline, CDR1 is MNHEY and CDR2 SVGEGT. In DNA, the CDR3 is TGTGCCAGCAGTGCCGGGACAGGGCAGTTCTTC. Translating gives CASSAGTGQFF.

The CDR3 loop is CAISGQGQGGETQYF. Written as DNA, the CDR3 is TGTGCCATCAGTGGCCAGGGACAGGGGGGGGAGACCCAGTACTTC. The V call is TRBV10-3, the J call TRBJ2-5; 11 bases are a match to TRBD1. The CDR3 extends over 15 amino acids. Germline V gene lookup returns CDR1 ENHRY and CDR2 SYGVKD. J gave up 5 bases and V 4 bases, and 6 bases lay outside the gene matches.

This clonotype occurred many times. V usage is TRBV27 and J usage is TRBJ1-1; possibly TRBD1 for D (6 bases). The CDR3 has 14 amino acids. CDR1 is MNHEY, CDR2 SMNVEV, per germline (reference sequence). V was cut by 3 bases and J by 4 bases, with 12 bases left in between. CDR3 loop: CASSLGAVGTEAFF. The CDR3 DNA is TGTGCCAGCAGTTTGGGGGCTGTCGGCACTGAAGCTTTCTTT.

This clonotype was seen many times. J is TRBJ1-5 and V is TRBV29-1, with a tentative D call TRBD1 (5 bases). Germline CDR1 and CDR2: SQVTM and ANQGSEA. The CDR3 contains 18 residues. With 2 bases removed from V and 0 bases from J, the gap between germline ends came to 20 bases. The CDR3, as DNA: TGCAGCGTTGAAATGGGCAGGGAAGGGACTTATAGCAATCAGCCCCAGCATTTT. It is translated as CSVEMGREGTYSNQPQHF.